Listed below are T cell receptor beta chains from one sample, sequenced in a study of read filtering for tumor transcriptome and immune sequencing. Each CDR3 protein is one row after TCRdb ran MiXCR on the reads. Of 93,000 or so distinct CDR3 sequences listed, about 22% were seen once; the top ten hold roughly 11%. Sequenced input: a population of CD138-negative cells sorted from bone marrow. The receptors were sampled from a donor aged 40 or over with multiple myeloma. CDR3s include the opening cysteine and the closing phenylalanine or tryptophan. The order of the fields is V gene, D gene, J gene, clone size, CDR3 length, CDR3 protein, CDR3 DNA. The D gene is left open where the match is weak. Clone size is stated in some rows and not others, as once, few, many or a class when expanded.

>TRBV5-1|.|TRBJ2-2|many|15
CASSLQGIHTGELFF
TGCGCCAGCAGCTTGCAGGGGATCCACACCGGGGAGCTGTTTTTT
>TRBV5-1|.|TRBJ2-1|many|16
CASSSLAGPRGDEQFF
TGCGCCAGCAGCAGCTTGGCGGGGCCCCGAGGGGATGAGCAGTTCTTC
>TRBV6-5|.|TRBJ2-7|many|14
CASSRRYGTYEQYF
TGTGCCAGCAGCCGCCGGTATGGAACCTACGAGCAGTACTTC
>TRBV7-3|TRBD2|TRBJ2-2|.|14
CTSSGGGVTGELFF
TGTACCAGCAGCGGGGGGGGTGTAACCGGGGAGCTGTTTTTT
>TRBV5-1|.|TRBJ1-1|.|15
CVSSLTSGMNTEAFF
TGCGTCAGCAGCTTGACTTCCGGGATGAACACTGAAGCTTTCTTT
>TRBV27|.|TRBJ1-1|.|16
CASSPLRGGENTEAFF
TGTGCCAGCAGTCCGCTTAGGGGGGGGGAGAACACTGAAGCTTTCTTT
>TRBV29-1|.|TRBJ1-2|.|12
CSVDWGNYGYTF
TGCAGCGTTGATTGGGGTAACTATGGCTACACCTTC
>TRBV5-1|TRBD1|TRBJ1-5|.|15
CASSFQGAINQPQHF
TGCGCCAGCAGCTTTCAGGGGGCCATCAATCAGCCCCAGCATTTT
>TRBV29-1|TRBD1|TRBJ2-5|many|16
CSVGQGSYLGQETQYF
TGCAGCGTTGGACAGGGTTCATATCTTGGCCAAGAGACCCAGTACTTC
>TRBV2|.|TRBJ2-5|many|13
CASSGGVQETQYF
TGTGCCAGCAGTGGAGGGGTGCAAGAGACCCAGTACTTC
>TRBV4-1|.|TRBJ2-2|few|15
CASSPRGRTTGELFF
TGCGCCAGCAGCCCCCGGGGACGTACCACCGGGGAGCTGTTTTTT
>TRBV6-1|.|TRBJ2-1|many|14
CASSPSGGAGEQFF
TGTGCCAGCAGCCCCTCCGGAGGGGCTGGTGAGCAGTTCTTC
>TRBV19|TRBD1|TRBJ1-5|.|13
CASSIGQEQTQHF
TGTGCCAGTAGTATCGGACAGGAACAGACCCAGCATTTT
>TRBV12-3/TRBV12-4|.|TRBJ1-2|.|10
CASGESGYTF
TGTGCCAGCGGGGAAAGCGGCTACACCTTC
>TRBV4-1|TRBD1|TRBJ1-5|few|16
CASSRNTGEGNQPQHF
TGCGCCAGCAGCCGCAACACAGGGGAGGGCAATCAGCCCCAGCATTTT
>TRBV27|.|TRBJ1-4|many|17
CASSLNFPGRRDEKLFF
TGTGCCAGCAGTTTAAATTTCCCGGGACGCAGGGATGAAAAACTGTTTTTT
>TRBV13|TRBD1|TRBJ1-4|many|14
CASSEGASNEKLFF
TGTGCCAGCAGCGAGGGGGCGTCTAATGAAAAACTGTTTTTT
>TRBV11-2|TRBD1|TRBJ1-1|many|18
CASSLRQGDRPLNTEAFF
TGTGCCAGCAGCTTACGACAGGGGGACCGACCTCTGAACACTGAAGCTTTCTTT
>TRBV28|TRBD1|TRBJ1-5|.|15
CASSAGTGPLGPQHF
TGTGCCAGCAGTGCCGGGACAGGCCCGCTTGGGCCCCAGCATTTT
>TRBV4-1|.|TRBJ1-2|.|15
CASSQERTANYGYTF
TGCGCCAGCAGCCAAGAAAGGACAGCTAACTATGGCTACACCTTC
>TRBV20-1|.|TRBJ1-1|many|12
CSANLQNTEAFF
TGCAGTGCCAATCTACAGAACACTGAAGCTTTCTTT
>TRBV28|.|TRBJ2-5|many|17
CASSLFSAGSEKETQYF
TGTGCCAGCAGTTTATTTTCGGCGGGGTCCGAAAAAGAGACCCAGTACTTC
>TRBV3-1|.|TRBJ2-5|.|12
CASSQGLETQYF
TGTGCCAGCAGCCAAGGTCTGGAGACCCAGTACTTC
>TRBV29-1|.|TRBJ1-1|many|12
CSVAGWDTEAFF
TGCAGCGTTGCGGGGTGGGACACTGAAGCTTTCTTT
>TRBV18|TRBD1|TRBJ1-5|many|15
CASSPDRGSNQPQHF
TGTGCCAGCTCACCCGACAGGGGTAGCAATCAGCCCCAGCATTTT
>TRBV28|.|TRBJ2-1|many|14
CASSPGTSYNEQFF
TGTGCCAGCAGCCCGGGGACCTCCTACAATGAGCAGTTCTTC
>TRBV6-6|TRBD1|TRBJ1-1|many|14
CASSQRDRATEAFF
TGTGCCAGCAGTCAACGGGACAGGGCCACTGAAGCTTTCTTT
>TRBV5-4|TRBD1|TRBJ2-7|.|18
CASSSPGVPGQDLGEQYF
TGTGCCAGCAGCTCCCCCGGGGTTCCGGGACAGGACCTTGGTGAGCAGTACTTC
>TRBV3-1|TRBD1|TRBJ2-7|many|14
CASSAGTGGLEQYF
TGTGCCAGCAGCGCCGGGACAGGGGGCCTCGAGCAGTACTTC
>TRBV27|.|TRBJ2-6|.|13
CARRGSGANVLTF
TGTGCCCGCCGGGGATCCGGGGCCAACGTCCTGACTTTC
>TRBV5-1|.|TRBJ2-7|few|14
CASSFPDVSYEQYF
TGCGCCAGCAGCTTCCCTGACGTCTCCTACGAGCAGTACTTC
>TRBV6-1|.|TRBJ1-6|.|18
CASSEFPRLSSYNSPPHF
TGTGCCAGCAGTGAATTTCCCAGGCTTAGCTCCTATAATTCACCCCCCCACTTT
>TRBV2|TRBD1|TRBJ2-7|many|13
CASSARGTYEQYF
TGTGCCAGCAGTGCCAGGGGGACCTACGAGCAGTACTTC
>TRBV9|.|TRBJ2-1|many|15
CASSVMGSSYNEQFF
TGTGCCAGCAGCGTAATGGGAAGCTCCTACAATGAGCAGTTCTTC
>TRBV11-2|.|TRBJ2-4|many|12
CASNNGENIQYF
TGTGCCAGCAATAACGGGGAAAACATTCAGTACTTC
>TRBV10-3|TRBD2|TRBJ2-1|.|15
CAISGLAGGTNEQFF
TGTGCCATCAGTGGACTAGCGGGGGGCACCAATGAGCAGTTCTTC
>TRBV5-1|TRBD1|TRBJ1-1|many|16
CASSPDRGPTNTEAFF
TGCGCCAGCAGCCCCGACAGGGGGCCTACCAACACTGAAGCTTTCTTT
>TRBV9|.|TRBJ1-5|.|14
CASSATGSNQPQHF
TGTGCCAGCAGTGCAACAGGGAGCAATCAGCCCCAGCATTTT
>TRBV6-5|.|TRBJ2-5|.|14
CASSYSFSGETQYF
TGTGCCAGCAGTTATTCTTTCAGCGGGGAGACCCAGTACTTC
>TRBV18|.|TRBJ1-1|many|16
CASSPGGTFMNTEAFF
TGTGCCAGCTCCCCCGGCGGAACATTCATGAACACTGAAGCTTTCTTT
>TRBV7-2|.|TRBJ2-7|many|16
CASSLKGGGGVNEQYF
TGTGCCAGCAGTTTAAAAGGGGGGGGAGGGGTCAACGAGCAGTACTTC
>TRBV5-1|TRBD2|TRBJ2-3|many|15
CASSWAGGGADTQYF
TGCGCCAGCAGCTGGGCCGGCGGGGGGGCAGATACGCAGTATTTT